This TCR beta chain was observed in a study of control samples from healthy donors and cancer patients. Profiled with immunoSEQ multiplex PCR; TCRdb holds only in-frame clones, not every one. This table holds under 300,000 clones, about four fifths found once. In germline, CDR1 is LNHDA, CDR2 SQIVND (reference sequence). V was trimmed by 6 bases and J by 0 bases, leaving 12 bases between them. The length of the CDR3 is 16 residues. The chain links TRBV19 to TRBJ2-6; no clear D. Sequencing used PBMCs. This TCR was recovered from a woman aged 55-70 years with lung cancer. The CDR3: CASRRARYSGANVLTF. CDR3 sequence (DNA): TGTGCCAGTAGACGGGCCAGATACTCTGGGGCCAACGTCCTGACTTTC.